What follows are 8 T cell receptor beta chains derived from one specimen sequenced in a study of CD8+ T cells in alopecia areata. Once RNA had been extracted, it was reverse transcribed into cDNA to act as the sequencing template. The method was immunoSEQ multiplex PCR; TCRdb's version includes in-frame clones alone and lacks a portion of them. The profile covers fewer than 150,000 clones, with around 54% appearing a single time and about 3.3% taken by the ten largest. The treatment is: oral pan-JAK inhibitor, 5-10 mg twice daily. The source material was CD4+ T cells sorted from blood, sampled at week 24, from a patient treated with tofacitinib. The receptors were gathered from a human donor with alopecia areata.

The CDR3 here is CASSEIYEQYF. The CDR3 DNA reads TGTGCCAGCAGTGAAATCTACGAGCAGTACTTC. This chain links TRBV2 with TRBJ2-7; D unclear. Germline CDR1 SNHLY, CDR2 FYNNEI. Trimming left V 2 bases short and J 3 bases short, with 2 bases between. The CDR3 spans 11 residues.

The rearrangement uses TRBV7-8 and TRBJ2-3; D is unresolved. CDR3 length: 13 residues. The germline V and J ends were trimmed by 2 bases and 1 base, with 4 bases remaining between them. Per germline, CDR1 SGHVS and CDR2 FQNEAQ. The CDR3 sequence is CASSLPGTDTQYF. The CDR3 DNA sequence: TGTGCCAGCAGCTTACCAGGCACAGATACGCAGTATTTT.

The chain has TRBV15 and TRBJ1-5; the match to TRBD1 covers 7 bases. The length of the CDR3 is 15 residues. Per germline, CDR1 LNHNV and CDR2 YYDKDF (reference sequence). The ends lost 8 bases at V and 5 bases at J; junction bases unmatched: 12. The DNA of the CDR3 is TGTGCCACCTCACCCATGGGGCAGGGGGATCAGCCCCAGCATTTT. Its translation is CATSPMGQGDQPQHF.

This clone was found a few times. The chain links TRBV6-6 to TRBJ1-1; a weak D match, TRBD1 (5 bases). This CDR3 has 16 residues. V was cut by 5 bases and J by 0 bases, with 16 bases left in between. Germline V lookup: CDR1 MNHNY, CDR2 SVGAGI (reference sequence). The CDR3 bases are TGTGCCAGCAGTCTTCTAGGCGGGGGGATGAACACTGAAGCTTTCTTT. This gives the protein CASSLLGGGMNTEAFF.

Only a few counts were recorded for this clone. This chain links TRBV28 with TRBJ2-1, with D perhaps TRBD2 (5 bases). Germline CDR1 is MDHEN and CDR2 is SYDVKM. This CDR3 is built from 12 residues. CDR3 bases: TGTGCAATCCGGGGCTCCTACAATGAGCAGTTCTTC. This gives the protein CAIRGSYNEQFF.

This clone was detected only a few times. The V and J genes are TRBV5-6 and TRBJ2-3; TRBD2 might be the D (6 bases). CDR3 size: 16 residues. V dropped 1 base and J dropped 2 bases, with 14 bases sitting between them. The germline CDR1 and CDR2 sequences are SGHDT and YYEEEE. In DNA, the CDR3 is TGTGCCAGCAGCTTGTTGGGGACGGGACTCACAGATACGCAGTATTTT. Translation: CASSLLGTGLTDTQYF.

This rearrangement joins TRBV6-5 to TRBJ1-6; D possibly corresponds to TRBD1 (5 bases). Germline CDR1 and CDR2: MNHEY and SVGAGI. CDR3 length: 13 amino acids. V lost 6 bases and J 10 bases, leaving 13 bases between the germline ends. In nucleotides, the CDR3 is TGTGCCAGCAGGGCAGGGAATGTCTCACCCCTCCACTTT. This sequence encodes CASRAGNVSPLHF.

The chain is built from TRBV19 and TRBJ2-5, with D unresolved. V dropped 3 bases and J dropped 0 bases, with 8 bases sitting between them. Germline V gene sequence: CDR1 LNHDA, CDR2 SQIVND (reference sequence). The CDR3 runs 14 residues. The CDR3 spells CASSIDGNQETQYF. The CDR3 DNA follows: TGTGCCAGTAGTATCGACGGAAACCAAGAGACCCAGTACTTC.